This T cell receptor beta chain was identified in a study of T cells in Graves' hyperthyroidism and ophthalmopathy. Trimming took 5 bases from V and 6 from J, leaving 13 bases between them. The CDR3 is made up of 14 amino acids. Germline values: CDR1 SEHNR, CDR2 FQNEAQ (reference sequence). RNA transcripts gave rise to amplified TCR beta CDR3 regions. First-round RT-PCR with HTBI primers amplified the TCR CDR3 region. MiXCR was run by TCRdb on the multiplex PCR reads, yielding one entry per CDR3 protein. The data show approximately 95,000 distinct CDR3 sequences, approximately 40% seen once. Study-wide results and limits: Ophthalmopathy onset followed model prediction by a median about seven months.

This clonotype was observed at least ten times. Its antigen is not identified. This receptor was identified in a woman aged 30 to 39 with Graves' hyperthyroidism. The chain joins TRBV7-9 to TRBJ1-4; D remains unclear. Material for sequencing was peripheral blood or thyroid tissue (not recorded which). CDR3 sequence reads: CASSLPPRHEKLFF. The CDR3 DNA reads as TGTGCCAGCAGCCTCCCCCCCAGGCATGAAAAACTGTTTTTT. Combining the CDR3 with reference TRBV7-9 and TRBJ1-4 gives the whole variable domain DTGVSQNPRHKITKRGQNVTFRCDPISEHNRLYWYRQTLGQGPEFLTYFQNEAQLEKSRLLSDRFSAERPKGSFSTLEIQRTEQGDSAMYLCASSLPPRHEKLFFGSGTQLSVL.